Below, one T cell receptor beta chain is given with its context. Its antigen target is currently unknown. No much larger clonotype is one base removed from it; base qualities were not supplied. Genomic DNA was used as template for profiling of TCR beta VDJ combinations and CDR3 sequences. An Illumina HiSeq 2000 was used for TCR repertoire sequencing. The published analysis was carried out like this. TRBV/TRBJ rearrangement plots, CDR3 size and DJ length profiles, and Simpson's diversity index were used to evaluate the repertoires. The most abundant DNA sequence in the deep sequencing data was defined as the immunodominant clone. CDR3 amino acid sequences were screened for sharing across subjects and compared with published repertoires and the VDJdb database. The public reads were reprocessed in TCRdb via fastp at Q25 and MiXCR, keeping in-frame beta chains. CDR3 protein duplicates are merged, each entry listing the most common genes and DNA. TCRdb assigned the V and J calls; the authors' analysis was not used. The sample table holds 180,000 or so distinct CDR3 sequences, of which about 60% were seen once. About 44% of the sample is taken by the ten largest.

CDR1 and CDR2 are drawn from the germline V gene (reference sequence): LNHDA, SQIVND. Reading from cysteine to phenylalanine, the CDR3 counts 14 amino acids. The read is trimmed to its CDR3 DNA, 42 bases read in frame from base 1. The V end loses 6 bases and the J end loses 7 bases, and a stretch of 13 bases separates them. Patients chosen for sequencing had shown expansion of CD8+CD57+ cells by flow cytometry. Every patient had severe acquired aplastic anemia, diagnosed using the International Study of Aplastic Anemia and Agranulocytosis and Camitta criteria. No therapy had been received by the patients at the time of blood sampling. The study deep-sequenced TCR repertoires of sorted CD4+ and CD8+ blood T cells from severe aplastic anemia patients and healthy subjects. Patients were enrolled under clinicaltrials.gov protocols 00001620, 01623167, 00001397, 00071045, 00081523 and 00961064 in the USA. Ficoll-Paque density gradient centrifugation was used to isolate peripheral blood mononuclear cells. Before DNA extraction, CD4+ and CD8+ T cells were sorted with FACS or magnetic beads.

This entry is derived from a study of CD8+CD57+ T cells in acquired aplastic anemia (dated 2018 in TCRdb). Turning to the overall study: On average, sorted CD4+ and CD8+ cells yielded about 3 ug of extracted DNA, with a range of about 0.19 to 30 ug. CD8+CD57+ expansion was defined as a frequency above the mean frequency observed in healthy subjects. Paper-wide results and their limitations: Roughly 30 CD8+ CDR3 sequences were found to be shared between patients and controls, but these sequences appeared to be highly expressed in patients and within the immunodominant clones of the patients. Patients and healthy controls showed no significant difference in CD8+ Simpson's diversity (P=0.060).

What was sequenced was sorted CD4+, CD8+, or CD8+CD57+ T cells (not recorded which) from PBMCs. The TCR was taken from a human donor with aplastic anemia. The chain couples TRBV19 to TRBJ1-6; the D gene is unclear. The DNA is as follows: TGTGCCAGTAGGGGGTGGATTGAGAATTCACCCCTCCACTTT. Its translation is CASRGWIENSPLHF.